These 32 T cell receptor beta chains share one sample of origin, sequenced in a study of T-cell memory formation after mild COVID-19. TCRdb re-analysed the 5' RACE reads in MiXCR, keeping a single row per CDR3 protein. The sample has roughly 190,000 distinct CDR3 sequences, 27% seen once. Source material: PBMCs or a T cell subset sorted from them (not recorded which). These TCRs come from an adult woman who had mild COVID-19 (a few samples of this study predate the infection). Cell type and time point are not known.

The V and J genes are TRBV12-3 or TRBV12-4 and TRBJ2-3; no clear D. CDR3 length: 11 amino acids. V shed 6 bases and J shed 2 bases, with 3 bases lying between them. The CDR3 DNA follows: TGTGCCAGCAGGGTCACAGATACGCAGTATTTT. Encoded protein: CASRVTDTQYF.

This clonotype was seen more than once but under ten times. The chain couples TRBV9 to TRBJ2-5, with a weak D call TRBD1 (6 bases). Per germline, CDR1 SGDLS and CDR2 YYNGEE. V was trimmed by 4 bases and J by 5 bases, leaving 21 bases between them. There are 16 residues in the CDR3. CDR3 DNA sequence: TGTGCCAGCAGCTCACAGACAGGCGATACGGGGGAGACCCAGTACTTC. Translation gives CASSSQTGDTGETQYF. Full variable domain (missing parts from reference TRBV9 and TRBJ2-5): DSGVTQTPKHLITATGQRVTLRCSPRSGDLSVYWYQQSLDQGLQFLIQYYNGEERAKGNILERFSAQQFPDLHSELNLSSLELGDSALYFCASSSQTGDTGETQYFGPGTRLLVL.

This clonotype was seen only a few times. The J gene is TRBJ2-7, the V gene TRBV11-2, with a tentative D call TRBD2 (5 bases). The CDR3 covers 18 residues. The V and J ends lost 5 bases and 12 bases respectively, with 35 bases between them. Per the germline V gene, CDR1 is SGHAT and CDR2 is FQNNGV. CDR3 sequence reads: CASSPRVTQPRTNSGGYF. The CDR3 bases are TGTGCCAGCAGCCCCCGGGTCACCCAGCCTAGGACCAACTCTGGAGGGTACTTC.

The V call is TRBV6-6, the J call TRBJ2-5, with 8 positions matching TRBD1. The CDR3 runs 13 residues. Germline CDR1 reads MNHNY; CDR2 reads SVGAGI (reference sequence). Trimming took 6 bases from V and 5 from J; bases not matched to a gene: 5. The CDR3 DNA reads TGTGCCAGCAGCAAGGACAGGGTCGAGACCCAGTACTTC. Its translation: CASSKDRVETQYF.

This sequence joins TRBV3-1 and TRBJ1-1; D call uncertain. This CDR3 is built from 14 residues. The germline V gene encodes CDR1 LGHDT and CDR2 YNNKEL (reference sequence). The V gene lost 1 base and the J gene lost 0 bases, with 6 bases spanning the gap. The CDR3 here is CASSQVSVNTEAFF. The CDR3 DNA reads TGTGCCAGCAGCCAAGTCTCAGTGAACACTGAAGCTTTCTTT. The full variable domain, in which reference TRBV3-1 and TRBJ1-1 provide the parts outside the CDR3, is DTAVSQTPKYLVTQMGNDKSIKCEQNLGHDTMYWYKQDSKKFLKIMFSYNNKELIINETVPNRFSPKSPDKAHLNLHINSLELGDSAVYFCASSQVSVNTEAFFGQGTRLTVV.

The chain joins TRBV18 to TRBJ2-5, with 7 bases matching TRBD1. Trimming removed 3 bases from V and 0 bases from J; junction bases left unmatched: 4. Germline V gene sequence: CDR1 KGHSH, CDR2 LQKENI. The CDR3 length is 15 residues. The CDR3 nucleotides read TGTGCCAGCTCACCGCCGACAGGGTACCAAGAGACCCAGTACTTC. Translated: CASSPPTGYQETQYF.

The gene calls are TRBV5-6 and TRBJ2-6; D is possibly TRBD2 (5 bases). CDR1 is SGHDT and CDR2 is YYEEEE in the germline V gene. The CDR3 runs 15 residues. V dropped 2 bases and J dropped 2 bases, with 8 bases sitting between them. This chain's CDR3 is CASSFIGAGANVLTF. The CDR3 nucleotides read TGTGCCAGCAGCTTCATCGGGGCTGGGGCCAACGTCCTGACTTTC.

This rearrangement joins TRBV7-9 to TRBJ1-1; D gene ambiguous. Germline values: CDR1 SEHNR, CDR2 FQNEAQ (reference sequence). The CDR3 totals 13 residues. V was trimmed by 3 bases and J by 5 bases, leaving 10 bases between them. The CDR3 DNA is TGTGCCAGCAGCTTGTGGGGTGGGACTGAAGCTTTCTTT. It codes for CASSLWGGTEAFF. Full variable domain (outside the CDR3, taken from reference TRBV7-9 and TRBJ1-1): DTGVSQNPRHKITKRGQNVTFRCDPISEHNRLYWYRQTLGQGPEFLTYFQNEAQLEKSRLLSDRFSAERPKGSFSTLEIQRTEQGDSAMYLCASSLWGGTEAFFGQGTRLTVV.

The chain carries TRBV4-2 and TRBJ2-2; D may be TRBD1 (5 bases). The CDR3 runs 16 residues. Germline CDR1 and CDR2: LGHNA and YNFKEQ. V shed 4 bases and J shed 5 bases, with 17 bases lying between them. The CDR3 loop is CASSLSGMAETGELFF. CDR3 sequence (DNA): TGTGCCAGCAGCCTCTCAGGGATGGCGGAGACCGGGGAGCTGTTTTTT.

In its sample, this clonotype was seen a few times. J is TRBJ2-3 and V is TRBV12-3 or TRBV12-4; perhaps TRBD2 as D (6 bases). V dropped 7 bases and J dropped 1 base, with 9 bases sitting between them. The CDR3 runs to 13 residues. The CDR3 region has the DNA TGTGCCAGCACGACGGGGGGCACAGATACGCAGTATTTT. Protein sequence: CASTTGGTDTQYF.

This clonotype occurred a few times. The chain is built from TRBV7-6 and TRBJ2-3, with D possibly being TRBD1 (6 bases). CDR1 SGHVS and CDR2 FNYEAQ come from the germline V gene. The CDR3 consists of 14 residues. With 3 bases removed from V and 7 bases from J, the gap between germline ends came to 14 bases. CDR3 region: CASSLGPDSYTQYF. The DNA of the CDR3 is TGTGCCAGCAGCTTGGGTCCGGACAGTTATACGCAGTATTTT.

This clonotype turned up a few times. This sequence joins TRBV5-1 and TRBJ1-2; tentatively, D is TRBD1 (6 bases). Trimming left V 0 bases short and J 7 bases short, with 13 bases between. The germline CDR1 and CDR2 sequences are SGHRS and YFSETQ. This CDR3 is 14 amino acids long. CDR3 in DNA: TGCGCCAGCAGCTTGGATGCACAGGGAATTGGCTACACCTTC. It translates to CASSLDAQGIGYTF.

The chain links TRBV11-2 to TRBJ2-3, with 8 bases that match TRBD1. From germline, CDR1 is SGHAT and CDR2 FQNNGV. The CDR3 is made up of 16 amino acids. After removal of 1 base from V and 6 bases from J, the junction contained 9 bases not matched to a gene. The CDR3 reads CASSLVTGAVGDTQYF. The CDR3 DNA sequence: TGTGCCAGCAGCTTAGTGACAGGGGCCGTCGGGGATACGCAGTATTTT.

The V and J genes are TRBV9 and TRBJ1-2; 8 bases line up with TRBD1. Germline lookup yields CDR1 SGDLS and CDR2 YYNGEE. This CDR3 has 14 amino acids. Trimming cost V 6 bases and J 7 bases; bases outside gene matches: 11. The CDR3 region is CASTPSQGASGYTF. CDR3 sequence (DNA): TGTGCCAGCACCCCGTCGCAGGGGGCTAGTGGCTACACCTTC.

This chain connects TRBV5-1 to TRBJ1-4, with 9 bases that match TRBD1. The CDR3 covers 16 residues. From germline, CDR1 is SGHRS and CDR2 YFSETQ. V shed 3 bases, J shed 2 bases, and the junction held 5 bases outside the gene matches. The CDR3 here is CASSSGQGSTNEKLFF. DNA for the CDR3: TGCGCCAGCAGCTCTGGACAGGGGTCCACTAATGAAAAACTGTTTTTT.

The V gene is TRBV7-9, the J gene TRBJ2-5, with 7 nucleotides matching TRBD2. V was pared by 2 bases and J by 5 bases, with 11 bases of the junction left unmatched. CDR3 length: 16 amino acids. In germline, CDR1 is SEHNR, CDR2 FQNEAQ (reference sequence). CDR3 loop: CASSLLSGLPGETQYF. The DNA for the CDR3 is TGTGCCAGCAGCTTACTATCGGGACTACCTGGGGAGACCCAGTACTTC.

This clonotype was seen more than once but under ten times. CDR3 residues: CSAEDRASKDTQYF. The CDR3 DNA reads as TGCAGTGCTGAGGACAGGGCCTCGAAGGATACGCAGTATTTT. The rearrangement joins TRBV20-1 to TRBJ2-3; 8 bases fit TRBD1. CDR1 is DFQATT and CDR2 is SNEGSKA in the germline V gene (reference sequence). J was trimmed by 6 bases and V by 5 bases; bases with no gene match: 10. The CDR3 has 14 residues.

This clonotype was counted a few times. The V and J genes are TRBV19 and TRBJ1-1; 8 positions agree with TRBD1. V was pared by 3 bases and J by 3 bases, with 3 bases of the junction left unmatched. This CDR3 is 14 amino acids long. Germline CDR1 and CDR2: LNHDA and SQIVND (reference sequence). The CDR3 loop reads CASSINRGYTEAFF. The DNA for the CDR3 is TGTGCCAGTAGTATTAACAGGGGGTACACTGAAGCTTTCTTT.

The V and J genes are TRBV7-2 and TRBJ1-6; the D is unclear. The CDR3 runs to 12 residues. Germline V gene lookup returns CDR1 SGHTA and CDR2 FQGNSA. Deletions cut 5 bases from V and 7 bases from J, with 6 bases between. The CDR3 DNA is TGTGCCAGCAGCCGGACGAATTCACCCCTCCACTTT. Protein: CASSRTNSPLHF. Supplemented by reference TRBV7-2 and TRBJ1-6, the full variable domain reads GAGVSQSPSNKVTEKGKDVELRCDPISGHTALYWYRQSLGQGLEFLIYFQGNSAPDKSGLPSDRFSAERTGGSVSTLTIQRTQQEDSAVYLCASSRTNSPLHFGNGTRLTVT.

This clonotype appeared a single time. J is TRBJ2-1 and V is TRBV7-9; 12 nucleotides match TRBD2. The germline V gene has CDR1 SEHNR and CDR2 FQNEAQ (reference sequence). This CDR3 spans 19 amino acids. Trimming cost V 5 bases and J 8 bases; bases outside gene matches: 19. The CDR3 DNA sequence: TGTGCCAGCAGCCCTCCTAGCGGGGGGGCTGCCGGTCCTTTCTATGAGCAGTTCTTC. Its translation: CASSPPSGGAAGPFYEQFF. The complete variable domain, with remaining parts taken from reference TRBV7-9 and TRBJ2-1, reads DTGVSQNPRHKITKRGQNVTFRCDPISEHNRLYWYRQTLGQGPEFLTYFQNEAQLEKSRLLSDRFSAERPKGSFSTLEIQRTEQGDSAMYLCASSPPSGGAAGPFYEQFFGPGTRLTVL.

The CDR3 DNA is TGTGCCAGTAGTATAGGTAGGGGGAACACTGAAGCTTTCTTT. Translated: CASSIGRGNTEAFF. The chain has TRBV19 and TRBJ1-1; TRBD1 is a possible D gene (5 bases). There are 14 residues in the CDR3. Trimming removed 1 base at V and 1 base at J, with 7 bases between. Germline CDR1 is LNHDA and CDR2 is SQIVND (reference sequence).

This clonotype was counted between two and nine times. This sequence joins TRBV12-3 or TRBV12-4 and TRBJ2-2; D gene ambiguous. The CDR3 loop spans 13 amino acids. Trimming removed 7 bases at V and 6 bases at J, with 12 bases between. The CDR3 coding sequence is TGTGCCAGCACCCCCACGCAGGCCGGGGAGCTGTTTTTT. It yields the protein CASTPTQAGELFF.

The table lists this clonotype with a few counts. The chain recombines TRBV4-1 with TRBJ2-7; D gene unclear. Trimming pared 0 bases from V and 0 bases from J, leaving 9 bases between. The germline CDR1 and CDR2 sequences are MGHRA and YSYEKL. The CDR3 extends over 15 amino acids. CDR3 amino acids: CASSQDRESSYEQYF. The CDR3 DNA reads TGCGCCAGCAGCCAAGATCGTGAGAGCTCCTACGAGCAGTACTTC.

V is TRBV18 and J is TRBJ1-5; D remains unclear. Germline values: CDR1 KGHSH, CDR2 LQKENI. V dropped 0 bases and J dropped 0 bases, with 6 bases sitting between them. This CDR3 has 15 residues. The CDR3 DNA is TGTGCCAGCTCACCACCCGGGGTTAGCAATCAGCCCCAGCATTTT. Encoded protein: CASSPPGVSNQPQHF.

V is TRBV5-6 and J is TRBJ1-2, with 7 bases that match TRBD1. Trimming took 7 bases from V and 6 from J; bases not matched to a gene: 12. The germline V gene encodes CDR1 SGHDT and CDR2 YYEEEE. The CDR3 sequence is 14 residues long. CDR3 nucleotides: TGTGCCAGCTTCCGGGCAGGGGGGACCGATGGCTACACCTTC. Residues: CASFRAGGTDGYTF.

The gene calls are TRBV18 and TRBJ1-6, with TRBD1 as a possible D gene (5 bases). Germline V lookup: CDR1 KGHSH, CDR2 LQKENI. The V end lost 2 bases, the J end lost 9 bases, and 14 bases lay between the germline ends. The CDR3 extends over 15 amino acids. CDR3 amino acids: CASSPGIQGGSPLHF. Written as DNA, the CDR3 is TGTGCCAGCTCACCAGGTATCCAGGGTGGTTCACCCCTCCACTTT. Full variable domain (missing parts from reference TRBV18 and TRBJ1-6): NAGVMQNPRHLVRRRGQEARLRCSPMKGHSHVYWYRQLPEEGLKFMVYLQKENIIDESGMPKERFSAEFPKEGPSILRIQQVVRGDSAAYFCASSPGIQGGSPLHFGNGTRLTVT.

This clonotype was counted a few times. The CDR3 DNA reads as TGCGCCAGCAGCTTGGTTGGCGGGAGGGGATCGGGAAATGAGCAGTTCTTC. It codes for CASSLVGGRGSGNEQFF. This sequence joins TRBV5-1 and TRBJ2-1; 9 bases are a match to TRBD2. The J segment lost 7 bases and the V segment lost 0 bases, leaving 11 bases of the junction unmatched. Germline CDR1 SGHRS, CDR2 YFSETQ. The CDR3 spans 17 residues.

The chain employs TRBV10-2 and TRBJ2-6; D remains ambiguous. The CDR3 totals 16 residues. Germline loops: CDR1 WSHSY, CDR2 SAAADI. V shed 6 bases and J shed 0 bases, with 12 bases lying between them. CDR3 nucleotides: TGCGCCAGCAGCTCGGGCCTGTACTCTGGGGCCAACGTCCTGACTTTC. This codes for CASSSGLYSGANVLTF.

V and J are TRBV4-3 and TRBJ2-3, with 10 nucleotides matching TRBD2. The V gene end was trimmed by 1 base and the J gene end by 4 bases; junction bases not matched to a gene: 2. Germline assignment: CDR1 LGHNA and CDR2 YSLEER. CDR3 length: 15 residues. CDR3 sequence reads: CASSQASGRADTQYF. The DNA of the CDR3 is TGCGCCAGCAGCCAAGCTAGCGGGAGAGCAGATACGCAGTATTTT.

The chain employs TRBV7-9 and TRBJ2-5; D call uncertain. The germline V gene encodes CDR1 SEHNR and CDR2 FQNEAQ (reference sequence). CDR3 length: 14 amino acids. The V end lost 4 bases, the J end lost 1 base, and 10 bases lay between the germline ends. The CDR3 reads CASSSGRGQETQYF. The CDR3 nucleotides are TGTGCCAGCAGCTCCGGACGAGGCCAAGAGACCCAGTACTTC.

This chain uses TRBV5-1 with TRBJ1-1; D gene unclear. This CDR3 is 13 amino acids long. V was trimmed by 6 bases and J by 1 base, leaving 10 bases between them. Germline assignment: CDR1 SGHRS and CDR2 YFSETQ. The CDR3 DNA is TGCGCCAGCACCCCGCACTGGAACACTGAAGCTTTCTTT. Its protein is CASTPHWNTEAFF.

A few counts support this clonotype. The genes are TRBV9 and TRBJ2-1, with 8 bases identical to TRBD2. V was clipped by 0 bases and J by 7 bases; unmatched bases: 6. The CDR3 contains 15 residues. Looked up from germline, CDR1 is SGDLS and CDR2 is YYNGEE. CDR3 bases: TGTGCCAGCAGCGTAGGGGGCGGGAGGATGAATGAGCAGTTCTTC. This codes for CASSVGGGRMNEQFF. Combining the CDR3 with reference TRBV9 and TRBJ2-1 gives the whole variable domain DSGVTQTPKHLITATGQRVTLRCSPRSGDLSVYWYQQSLDQGLQFLIQYYNGEERAKGNILERFSAQQFPDLHSELNLSSLELGDSALYFCASSVGGGRMNEQFFGPGTRLTVL.